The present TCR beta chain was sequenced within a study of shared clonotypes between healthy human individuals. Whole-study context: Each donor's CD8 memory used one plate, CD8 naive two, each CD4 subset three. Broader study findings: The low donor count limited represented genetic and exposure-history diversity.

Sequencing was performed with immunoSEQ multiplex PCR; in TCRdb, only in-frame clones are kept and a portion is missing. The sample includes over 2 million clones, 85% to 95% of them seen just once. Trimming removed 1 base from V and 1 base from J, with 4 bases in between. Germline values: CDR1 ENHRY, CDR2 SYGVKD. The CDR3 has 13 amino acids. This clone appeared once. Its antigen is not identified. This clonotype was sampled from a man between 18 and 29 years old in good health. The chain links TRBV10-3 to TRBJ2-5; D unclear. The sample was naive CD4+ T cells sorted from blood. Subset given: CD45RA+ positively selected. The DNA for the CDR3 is TGTGCCATCAGTGAGTGGAGCCAAGAGACCCAGTACTTC. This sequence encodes CAISEWSQETQYF.